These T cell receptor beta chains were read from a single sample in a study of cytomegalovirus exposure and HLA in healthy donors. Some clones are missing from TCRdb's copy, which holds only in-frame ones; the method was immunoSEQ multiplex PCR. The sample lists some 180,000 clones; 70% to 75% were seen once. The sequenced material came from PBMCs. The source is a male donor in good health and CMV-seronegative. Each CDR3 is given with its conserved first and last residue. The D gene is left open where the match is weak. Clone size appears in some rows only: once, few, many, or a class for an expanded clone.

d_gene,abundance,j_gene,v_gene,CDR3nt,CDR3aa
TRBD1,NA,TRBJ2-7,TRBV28,TGTGCCAGCAGCCTCGGGACAGGGAACTACGAGCAGTACTTC,CASSLGTGNYEQYF
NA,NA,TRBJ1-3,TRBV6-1,TGTGCCAGCAGTGAAGCCAGGGGCCAGACCATATATTTT,CASSEARGQTIYF
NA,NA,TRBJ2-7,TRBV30,TGTGCCTGGAGTGTTGGGCAGGCCTACGAGCAGTACTTC,CAWSVGQAYEQYF
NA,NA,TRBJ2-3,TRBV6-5,TGTGCCAGCAGTTACGCACGGGGCACAGATACGCAGTATTTT,CASSYARGTDTQYF
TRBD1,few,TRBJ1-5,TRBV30,TGTGCCTGGACGGACAGGGTTAGCAATCAGCCCCAGCATTTT,CAWTDRVSNQPQHF
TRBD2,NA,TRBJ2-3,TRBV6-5,TGTGCCAGCAGTTATAGCGGGGGGACAGATACGCAGTATTTT,CASSYSGGTDTQYF
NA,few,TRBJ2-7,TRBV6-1,TGTGCCAGCAGTTCCTTATACGAGCAGTACTTC,CASSSLYEQYF
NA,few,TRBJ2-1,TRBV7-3,TGTGCCAGCAGCCCCGACTACCGAGGAACATACAATGAGCAGTTCTTC,CASSPDYRGTYNEQFF
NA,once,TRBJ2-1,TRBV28,TGTGCCAGCAGCCCCCCCGGGAGCTCCTACAATGAGCAGTTCTTC,CASSPPGSSYNEQFF
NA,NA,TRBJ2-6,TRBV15,TGTGCCACCAGCACCAGTAGGAGGGCCGGGGCCAACGTCCTGACTTTC,CATSTSRRAGANVLTF
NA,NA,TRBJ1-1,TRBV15,TGTGCCACCAGCAGAGGGGGCGGGGGGGACACTGAAGCTTTCTTT,CATSRGGGGDTEAFF
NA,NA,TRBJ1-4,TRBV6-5,TGTGCCAGCAGTTACGCTATTTCGGATGAAAAACTGTTTTTT,CASSYAISDEKLFF
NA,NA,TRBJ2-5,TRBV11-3,TGTGCCAGCAGCTTAGGGCAACGAGAGACCCAGTACTTC,CASSLGQRETQYF
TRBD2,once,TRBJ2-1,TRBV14,TGTGCCAGCAGCCCGGGACTAGCGGGACCCGCCTACAATGAGCAGTTCTTC,CASSPGLAGPAYNEQFF
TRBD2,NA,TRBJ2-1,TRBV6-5,TGTGCCAGCAGTTTTGGGAGCGGGAGTTGGAATGAGCAGTTCTTC,CASSFGSGSWNEQFF
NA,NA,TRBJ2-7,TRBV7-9,TGTGCCAGCACCCTAAGCTCCTACGAGCAGTACTTC,CASTLSSYEQYF
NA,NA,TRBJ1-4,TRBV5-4,TGTGCCAGCAGCGCTAAGACAACTAATGAAAAACTGTTTTTT,CASSAKTTNEKLFF
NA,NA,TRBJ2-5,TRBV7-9,TGTGCCAGCAGCTTAGGCGGGTGGGAGACCCAGTACTTC,CASSLGGWETQYF
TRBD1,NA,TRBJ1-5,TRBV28,TGTGCCAGCAGTCCTACAGGGGGGAAAGGCAATCAGCCCCAGCATTTT,CASSPTGGKGNQPQHF
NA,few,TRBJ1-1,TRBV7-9,TGTGCCGGCCATAGGGGGAACACTGAAGCTTTCTTT,CAGHRGNTEAFF
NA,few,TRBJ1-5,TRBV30,TGTGCCTGGAGTGGGGGGAGGATGCCCCAGCATTTT,CAWSGGRMPQHF
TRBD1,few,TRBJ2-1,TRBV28,TGTGCCAGCAGTCAACCGGGACAGGGAGGTGTAGATGAGCAGTTCTTC,CASSQPGQGGVDEQFF
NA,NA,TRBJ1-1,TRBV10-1,TGCGCCAGCAGTGAAGTCCCAGGGCTCTCTGAAGCTTTCTTT,CASSEVPGLSEAFF
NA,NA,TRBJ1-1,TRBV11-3,TGTGCCAGCAGCCCCAGCGTCGACACTGAAGCTTTCTTT,CASSPSVDTEAFF
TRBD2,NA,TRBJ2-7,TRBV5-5,TGTGCCAGCAGCTTGCTAAGCGGGAGTAAGCCCGAGCAGTACTTC,CASSLLSGSKPEQYF
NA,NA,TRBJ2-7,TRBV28,TGTGCCAGCAGGGATATGGACAGCTCCTACGAGCAGTACTTC,CASRDMDSSYEQYF
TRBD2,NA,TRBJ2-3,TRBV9,TGTGCCAGCAGCGCTCCACTAGCGGGAGGTATTTTTAATGAGGCAGATACGCAGTATTTT,CASSAPLAGGIFNEADTQYF
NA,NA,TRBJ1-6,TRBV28,TGTGCCAGCAGTTTATGGTCGGGACATTTGTTATCACCCCTCCACTTT,CASSLWSGHLLSPLHF
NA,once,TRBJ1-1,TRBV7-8,TGTGCCAGCAGCCTACTGACAGCGAACACTGAAGCTTTCTTT,CASSLLTANTEAFF
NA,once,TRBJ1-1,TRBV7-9,TGTGCCAGCTGCAGGGAAGCGAACACTGAAGCTTTCTTT,CASCREANTEAFF
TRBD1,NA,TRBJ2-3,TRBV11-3,TGTGCCAGCAGCTTCGGGACAGACCCTAGCACAGATACGCAGTATTTT,CASSFGTDPSTDTQYF
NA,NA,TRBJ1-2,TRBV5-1,TGCGCCAGCAGCTTCGACAGTTATGGCTACACCTTC,CASSFDSYGYTF
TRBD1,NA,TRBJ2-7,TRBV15,TGTGCCACCAGCAGAGAAAGGACAGGGGCCTACGAGCAGTACTTC,CATSRERTGAYEQYF
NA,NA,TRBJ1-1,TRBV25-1,TGTGCCAGCAGTGAATTCCAGGAAATGAACACTGAAGCTTTCTTT,CASSEFQEMNTEAFF
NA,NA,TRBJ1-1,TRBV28,TGTGCCAGCAGTCCCTTGGACAGCTTGAACACTGAAGCTTTCTTT,CASSPLDSLNTEAFF
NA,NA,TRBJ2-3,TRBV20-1,TGCAGTCAGCGAGGAACAGATACGCAGTATTTT,CSQRGTDTQYF
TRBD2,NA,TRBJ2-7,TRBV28,TGTGCCAGCAGTTCTCGACTAGCGGGAGGGGGAGAGCAGTACTTC,CASSSRLAGGGEQYF
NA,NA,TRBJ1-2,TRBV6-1,TGTGCCAGCAGCCCCCGGGACGAAGCGGGAGGCTACACCTTC,CASSPRDEAGGYTF
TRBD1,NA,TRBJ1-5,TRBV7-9,TGTGCCAGCAGCCAGGGACAGGATGGCAATCAGCCCCAGCATTTT,CASSQGQDGNQPQHF
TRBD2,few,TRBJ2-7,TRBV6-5,TGTGCCAGCCATCGCGGACTAGCGGGAGAGCAGTACTTC,CASHRGLAGEQYF
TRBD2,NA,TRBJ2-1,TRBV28,TGTGCCAGCAGTTCTTTGCGGGGGGACGGGGGCCGCGGACTAGGACGCAATGAGCAGTTCTTC,CASSSLRGDGGRGLGRNEQFF
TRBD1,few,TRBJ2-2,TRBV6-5,TGTGCCAGCAGACGACAGGGCCTGGACGGGGAGCTGTTTTTT,CASRRQGLDGELFF
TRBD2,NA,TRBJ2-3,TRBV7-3,TGTGCCAGCAGCCGCGTGGGACTAGCGGCCACAGATACGCAGTATTTT,CASSRVGLAATDTQYF
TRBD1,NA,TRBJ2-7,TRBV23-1,TGCGCCAGCTGGGACAGGGAGACCTACGAGCAGTACTTC,CASWDRETYEQYF
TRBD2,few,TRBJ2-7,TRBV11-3,TGTGCCAGCAGCTTAGAGGCTAGCGGGAGGGCCGGCGAGCAGTACTTC,CASSLEASGRAGEQYF
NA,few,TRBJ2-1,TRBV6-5,TGTGCCAGCAGTTACTCGCTAAACTACAATGAGCAGTTCTTC,CASSYSLNYNEQFF
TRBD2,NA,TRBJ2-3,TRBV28,TGTGCCAGCAGAACCGCTCGTCTTAAAGCGGGAGCCACAGATACGCAGTATTTT,CASRTARLKAGATDTQYF
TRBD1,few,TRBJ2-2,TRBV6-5,TGTGCCAGCAGTGACAGGGACACCGGGGAGCTGTTTTTT,CASSDRDTGELFF
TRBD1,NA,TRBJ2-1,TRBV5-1,TGCGCCAGCAGCTCACTACAGGGGATAAATGAGCAGTTCTTC,CASSSLQGINEQFF
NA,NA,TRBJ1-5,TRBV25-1,TGTGCCAGCAGTGGCAGGGATAGCAATCAGCCCCAGCATTTT,CASSGRDSNQPQHF
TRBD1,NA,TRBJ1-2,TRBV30,TGTGCCTGGAGTGTTCCCGGACAGGGCATCTACGGCTACACCTTC,CAWSVPGQGIYGYTF
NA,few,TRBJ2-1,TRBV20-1,TGCAGTGCTAGAGATCAACGTGCTCCTATCTTC,CSARDQRAPIF
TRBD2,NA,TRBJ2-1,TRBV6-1,TGTGCCAGCCCTGTCGGACTAGCAGACTACAATGAGCAGTTCTTC,CASPVGLADYNEQFF
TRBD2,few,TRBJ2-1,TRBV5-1,TGCGCCAGCAGCTTTGTAGCGGGGGAGAACAATGAGCAGTTCTTC,CASSFVAGENNEQFF
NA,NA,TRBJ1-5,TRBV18,TGTGTCAGCTCACAGGGAGACAATCAGCCCCAGCATTTT,CVSSQGDNQPQHF
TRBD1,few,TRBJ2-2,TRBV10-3,TGTGCCATCAGGGGGACAGGGGACACCGGGGAGCTGTTTTTT,CAIRGTGDTGELFF
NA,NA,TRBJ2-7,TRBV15,TGTGCCACCAGCAGAGATTACGGCGAGCAGTACTTC,CATSRDYGEQYF
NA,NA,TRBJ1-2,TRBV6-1,TGTGCCATACGTCCTAATGGTTTAGCGAGTGTGGGCTACACCTTC,CAIRPNGLASVGYTF
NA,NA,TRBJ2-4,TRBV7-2,TGTGCCAGCAGCTTTGGGGGGGGGCAAAACATTCAGTACTTC,CASSFGGGQNIQYF